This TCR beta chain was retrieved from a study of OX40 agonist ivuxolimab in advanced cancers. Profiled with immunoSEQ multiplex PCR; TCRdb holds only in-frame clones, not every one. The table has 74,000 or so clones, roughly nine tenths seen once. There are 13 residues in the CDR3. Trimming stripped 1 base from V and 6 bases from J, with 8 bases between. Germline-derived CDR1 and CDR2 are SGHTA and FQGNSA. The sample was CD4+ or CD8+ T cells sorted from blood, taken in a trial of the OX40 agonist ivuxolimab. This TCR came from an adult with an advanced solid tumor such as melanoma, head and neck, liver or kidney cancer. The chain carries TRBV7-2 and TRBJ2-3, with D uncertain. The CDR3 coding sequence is TGTGCCAGCAGCTTAGGACACGGGGATACGCAGTATTTT. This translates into CASSLGHGDTQYF.